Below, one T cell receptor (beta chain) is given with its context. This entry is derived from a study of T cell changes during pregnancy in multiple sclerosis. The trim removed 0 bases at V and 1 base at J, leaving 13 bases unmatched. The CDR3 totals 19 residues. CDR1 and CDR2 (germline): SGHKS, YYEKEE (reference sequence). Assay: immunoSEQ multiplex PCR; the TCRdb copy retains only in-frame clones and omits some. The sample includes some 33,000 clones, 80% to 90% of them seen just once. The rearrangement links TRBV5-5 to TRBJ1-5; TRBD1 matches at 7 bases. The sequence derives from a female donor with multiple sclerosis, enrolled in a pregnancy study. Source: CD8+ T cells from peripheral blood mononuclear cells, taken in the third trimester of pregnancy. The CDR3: CASSLGPDRVTRSNQPQHF. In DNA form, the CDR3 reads TGTGCCAGCAGCTTGGGGCCCGACAGGGTAACACGGAGCAATCAGCCCCAGCATTTT.